A selection of T cell receptor beta chains follows, all from one sample in a study of control samples from healthy donors and cancer patients. TCRdb keeps only in-frame clones here, not all; method: immunoSEQ multiplex PCR. The sample shows 90,000 to 110,000 clones, about nine tenths of them seen only once. The sample comprised blood. The origin of the receptors is a human donor in good health. The donor label of this sample is uncertain. CDR3s leave out the opening cysteine and the closing phenylalanine or tryptophan. The order of the fields is J gene, V gene, CDR3 protein.

J: TRBJ2-2; V: TRBV5-6; CDR3: ASSIQGNTGELF
J: TRBJ1-5; V: TRBV11-3; CDR3: ASSLGAKTGERVHQPQH
J: TRBJ2-3; V: TRBV6-6; CDR3: ASSLRAGGTDTQY
J: TRBJ2-1; V: TRBV9; CDR3: ASSPRLGGGYNEQF
J: TRBJ2-7; V: TRBV5-1; CDR3: ASSFRGYEQY
J: TRBJ2-1; V: TRBV5-1; CDR3: ASSPGQGAGNEQF
J: TRBJ2-1; V: TRBV5-1; CDR3: ASSLELAGGMNEQF
J: TRBJ2-7; V: TRBV11-2; CDR3: ASSFTGAYEQY
J: TRBJ2-2; V: TRBV18; CDR3: ASSPENTANTGELF
J: TRBJ2-1; V: TRBV28; CDR3: ASSPPARGGEQF
J: TRBJ2-3; V: TRBV4-2; CDR3: ASSQGGTFSFTDTQY
J: TRBJ2-3; V: TRBV10-3; CDR3: AISEWGQGTDTQY
J: TRBJ1-2; V: TRBV6-2/TRBV6-3; CDR3: ASSSQEGAGYGYT
J: TRBJ2-3; V: TRBV5-4; CDR3: ASSPEGGAGGRDTQY
J: TRBJ1-3; V: TRBV4-2; CDR3: ASSQGAQGNTIY
J: TRBJ1-3; V: TRBV3-1/TRBV3-2; CDR3: ASSQAGGGNTIY
J: TRBJ1-1; V: TRBV5-1; CDR3: ASSRTGVDQNTEAF
J: TRBJ2-2; V: TRBV18; CDR3: ASSPTAVNTGELF
J: TRBJ2-5; V: TRBV10-3; CDR3: AISDPTLAGEETQY
J: TRBJ1-5; V: TRBV27; CDR3: ASSFRGNNQPQH
J: TRBJ2-1; V: TRBV3-1/TRBV3-2; CDR3: ASSRGLYSYNEQF
J: TRBJ2-3; V: TRBV19; CDR3: ASLGRDRGFTDTQY
J: TRBJ1-2; V: TRBV7-2; CDR3: ASSFLYREGKANYGYT
J: TRBJ1-5; V: TRBV6-5; CDR3: ASSYFQGAGQPQH
J: TRBJ2-3; V: TRBV5-1; CDR3: ASSLASGSLSDTQY
J: TRBJ2-3; V: TRBV7-3; CDR3: ASSLSLAVTDTQY
J: TRBJ2-7; V: TRBV28; CDR3: ASTTPRFGSHEQY
J: TRBJ1-6; V: TRBV30; CDR3: AWRRARGVSPLH
J: TRBJ1-1; V: TRBV11-2; CDR3: ASSSTERDPLGAF
J: TRBJ2-7; V: TRBV19; CDR3: ASSKRTGYEQY
J: TRBJ2-1; V: TRBV19; CDR3: ASSIRGAGAINEQF
J: TRBJ1-2; V: TRBV12-3/TRBV12-4; CDR3: ASSLQGIYGYT
J: TRBJ2-2; V: TRBV7-9; CDR3: ASSLGVNTGELF
J: TRBJ1-1; V: TRBV7-2; CDR3: ASSLSQGAISEAF
J: TRBJ2-1; V: TRBV5-1; CDR3: ASSLGGLGGEQF
J: TRBJ1-1; V: TRBV24-1; CDR3: ATSDFRGTEAF
J: TRBJ1-6; V: TRBV11-2; CDR3: ASSLDVNTLH